What follows are 26 T cell receptor beta chains derived from one specimen sequenced in a study of spatial heterogeneity in lung cancer (dated by TCRdb to about 2019). The library was built by means of 5' RACE. The instrument given in TCRdb is NextSeq 500. The public reads were run again by TCRdb, first through fastp at Q25 and then through MiXCR, and only productive beta chains were kept. Under each unique CDR3 protein, matching rows form one entry showing the most common genes and DNA. This sample has some 17,000 distinct CDR3 sequences in its table, and around a fifth of those were observed once. Around 19% of the sample is held by the ten biggest clonotypes. The time point label, as the study defines it: sample taken at primary tumor resection. Whole RNA extracted from tumor and nontumor lung tissue, or from cryopreserved PBMC samples, was used for TCR sequencing without cell sorting. The starting material was PBMCs, obtained at surgery. These receptors were obtained from a female donor with early-stage non-small cell lung cancer.

The chain carries TRBV20-1 and TRBJ1-1; possible D gene TRBD1, 6 bases. This CDR3 spans 14 amino acids. V lost 1 base to trimming and J lost 4 bases, with 13 bases between them. CDR1 and CDR2 from the germline V gene are DFQATT and SNEGSKA (reference sequence). The CDR3 region is CSARAGDSATEAFF. The CDR3 DNA is TGCAGTGCTAGAGCAGGGGACTCGGCCACTGAAGCTTTCTTT.

This clonotype came up many times. The rearrangement joins TRBV27 to TRBJ2-7; D is tentatively TRBD1 or TRBD2 (7 bases each). The germline V gene has CDR1 MNHEY and CDR2 SMNVEV (reference sequence). The CDR3 length is 23 residues. The germline V and J ends were trimmed by 5 bases and 6 bases, with 44 bases remaining between them. CDR3 nucleotides: TGTGCCAGCAGTCACCGGAGACAGGGCCTTATTGGGACTAATTCCTTACGAACCTCCGAGCAGTACTTC. This encodes CASSHRRQGLIGTNSLRTSEQYF.

This clonotype was detected many times. This rearrangement joins TRBV19 to TRBJ2-3, with D uncertain. The germline V gene encodes CDR1 LNHDA and CDR2 SQIVND (reference sequence). V was pared by 6 bases and J by 2 bases, with 9 bases between. The CDR3 runs to 13 residues. CDR3 loop: CASSRTITDTQYF. CDR3 in DNA: TGTGCCAGTAGCCGGACCATCACAGATACGCAGTATTTT.

The chain combines TRBV6-1 with TRBJ2-2; 13 bases fit TRBD2. V dropped 5 bases and J dropped 6; count of bases not matched to a gene: 3. Germline loops: CDR1 MNHNS, CDR2 SASEGT. The CDR3 loop spans 15 amino acids. The CDR3 spells CASSRTSGSSGELFF. In DNA, the CDR3 is TGTGCCAGCAGTCGGACTAGCGGGAGCTCCGGGGAGCTGTTTTTT.

The chain couples TRBV27 to TRBJ2-3; the D gene is possibly TRBD2 (6 bases). This CDR3 comprises 17 residues. Germline assignment: CDR1 MNHEY and CDR2 SMNVEV (reference sequence). V was trimmed by 10 bases and J by 1 base, leaving 24 bases between them. CDR3 DNA sequence: TGTGCCACGCCCTTCTTCCCACTAGCCTCCTGCACAGATACGCAGTATTTT. The encoded protein is CATPFFPLASCTDTQYF.

Turning to this clonotype: A read error is possible here, since a much larger clone lies one base away. This chain joins TRBV6-6 and TRBJ2-1; 7 bases align to TRBD2. This CDR3 region has 18 residues. The germline V gene has CDR1 MNHNY and CDR2 SVGAGI (reference sequence). The CDR3 DNA reads TGTGACAGCAGTTACCGGACTAGACGCCGAAGCTCCTACAATGAGCAGTTCTTC. Translated: CDSSYRTRRRSSYNEQFF.

This clonotype turned up a few times. The V call is TRBV6-1, the J call TRBJ1-5; D may be TRBD1 (6 bases). V lost 8 bases, J lost 7 bases, and 15 bases lay in between. CDR3 length equals 13 residues. Germline CDR1 reads MNHNS; CDR2 reads SASEGT. For the CDR3, the DNA is TGTGCCAGCGGGGGCGTCCAAGGCCAGCCCCAGCATTTT. It yields the protein CASGGVQGQPQHF.

This clonotype showed up many times. CDR3 loop: CASSRPGLAGPRGETQYF. In nucleotides, the CDR3 is TGTGCCAGCAGTCGACCGGGACTAGCGGGACCGCGGGGAGAGACCCAGTACTTC. The chain combines TRBV6-5 with TRBJ2-5; 13 positions match TRBD2. Germline CDR1 MNHEY, CDR2 SVGAGI. After removal of 5 bases from V and 4 bases from J, the junction contained 13 bases not matched to a gene. The CDR3 sequence is 18 residues long.

The rearrangement joins TRBV28 to TRBJ1-3; D gene unclear. The CDR3 is made up of 15 amino acids. Per the germline V gene, CDR1 is MDHEN and CDR2 is SYDVKM. V was cut by 3 bases and J by 1 base, with 10 bases left in between. The CDR3 region is CASSFSHASGNTIYF. The CDR3 DNA reads TGTGCCAGCAGTTTTTCCCACGCGTCTGGAAACACCATATATTTT.

The chain carries TRBV7-8 and TRBJ2-4; perhaps D is TRBD1 or TRBD2 (5 bases each). Trimming left V 3 bases short and J 8 bases short, with 23 bases between. CDR1 and CDR2 (germline): SGHVS, FQNEAQ. The CDR3 length is 17 residues. The CDR3 nucleotides read TGTGCCAGCAGCTTGCAAAGCCTCGGGGACCGTCCGGACATTCAGTACTTC. It is translated as CASSLQSLGDRPDIQYF.

This clonotype has a count of ten or more. The chain carries TRBV12-3 or TRBV12-4 and TRBJ2-1; 7 positions agree with TRBD2. This CDR3 is 15 amino acids long. V lost 2 bases, J lost 3 bases, and 4 bases stayed unmatched. For the CDR3, the DNA is TGTGCCAGCAGTTTAATGGCGGGAGTCTACAATGAGCAGTTCTTC. As protein: CASSLMAGVYNEQFF.

Relative to its sample, this clonotype is medium-sized. The V and J genes are TRBV4-3 and TRBJ2-7; 9 bases agree with TRBD2. The CDR3 contains 14 residues. Looked up from germline, CDR1 is LGHNA and CDR2 is YSLEER. V shed 3 bases, J shed 2 bases, and the junction held 2 bases outside the gene matches. DNA of the CDR3: TGCGCCAGCAGCCAGGGACTAGCCCCCTACGAGCAGTACTTC. It encodes CASSQGLAPYEQYF.

By sample share, this clonotype is medium-sized. The rearrangement joins TRBV29-1 to TRBJ2-5; 9 positions match TRBD2. V lost 4 bases to trimming and J lost 4 bases; unmatched junction nucleotides: 7. CDR1 and CDR2 (germline): SQVTM, ANQGSEA. The length of the CDR3 is 14 residues. CDR3 DNA sequence: TGCAGCGTTGTTAGCGGGAGAAGAGGAGAGACCCAGTACTTC. Amino acid sequence: CSVVSGRRGETQYF.

The chain carries TRBV7-6 and TRBJ2-7, with D tentatively TRBD1 (6 bases). The length of the CDR3 is 14 residues. V lost 4 bases to trimming and J lost 2 bases, with 12 bases between them. The germline V gene has CDR1 SGHVS and CDR2 FNYEAQ. The CDR3 coding sequence is TGTGCCAGCAGCTCCTCGGGACACCCCTACGAGCAGTACTTC. Translating it yields CASSSSGHPYEQYF.

V is TRBV30 and J is TRBJ1-6; maybe TRBD1 (5 bases). V shed 3 bases and J shed 7 bases, with 16 bases lying between them. Germline V gives CDR1 GTSNPN, CDR2 SVGIG (reference sequence). The CDR3 sequence is 15 residues long. In DNA form, the CDR3 reads TGTGCCTGGAGCGCCCTCGGGACGCTGAATTCACCCCTCCACTTT. Translating gives CAWSALGTLNSPLHF.

This clonotype turned up a few times. The V and J genes are TRBV28 and TRBJ2-1; 11 bases are shared with TRBD2. Per germline, CDR1 MDHEN and CDR2 SYDVKM. V lost 9 bases, J lost 4 bases, and 20 bases stayed unmatched. The CDR3 sequence is 19 residues long. CDR3 coding DNA: TGTGCCAGTTCTAGCGGGGCACTAGCGGGAGTCCTCTCGTACAATGAGCAGTTCTTC. Protein product: CASSSGALAGVLSYNEQFF.

This clonotype has more than one count but fewer than ten. The chain employs TRBV4-2 and TRBJ2-3, with 10 bases identical to TRBD2. The J segment lost 6 bases and the V segment lost 10 bases, leaving 4 bases of the junction unmatched. The CDR3 sequence is 12 residues long. The V gene's germline CDR1 is LGHNA and CDR2 YNFKEQ. The CDR3 sequence: CATTSGEDTQYF. In DNA form, the CDR3 reads TGTGCCACCACTAGCGGGGAGGATACGCAGTATTTT.

This clonotype came up many times. At one end, the junction sequence differs from germline, possibly due to a read error. This chain connects TRBV6-6 to TRBJ2-1; D gene ambiguous. The length of the CDR3 is 12 residues. CDR1 and CDR2 (germline): MNHNY, SVGAGI (reference sequence). CDR3 residues: CACRSTYNEQFF. CDR3 nucleotides: TGTGCCTGCAGGTCCACCTACAATGAGCAGTTCTTC.

This clonotype was found many times. CDR3 nucleotide sequence: TGCGCCAGCAGCCAACCGGGCGGGGGCACTGAAGCTTTCTTT. Amino acid sequence: CASSQPGGGTEAFF. The rearrangement joins TRBV4-3 to TRBJ1-1; TRBD1 is a possible D gene (5 bases). The CDR3 runs 14 residues. Germline loops: CDR1 LGHNA, CDR2 YSLEER. The germline V and J ends were trimmed by 2 bases and 4 bases, with 11 bases remaining between them.

This clonotype was observed many times. The V call is TRBV27, the J call TRBJ2-1, with TRBD1 identical over 9 bases. Losses at the gene ends were 4 bases for V and 7 bases for J; bases not matched to a gene: 11. The length of the CDR3 is 16 residues. CDR1 is MNHEY and CDR2 is SMNVEV in the germline V gene (reference sequence). The CDR3 sequence is CASSSYRGPLENEQFF. The CDR3 DNA reads TGTGCCAGCAGTTCATACAGGGGGCCTCTGGAAAATGAGCAGTTCTTC.

At least ten counts were recorded for this clonotype. The chain is built from TRBV27 and TRBJ1-5, with unresolved D. Per germline, CDR1 MNHEY and CDR2 SMNVEV (reference sequence). Trimming removed 2 bases at V and 4 bases at J, with 6 bases between. CDR3 length: 13 residues. The CDR3 reads CASSLGENQPQHF. The CDR3, as DNA: TGTGCCAGCAGTTTAGGGGAGAATCAGCCCCAGCATTTT.

V and J are TRBV27 and TRBJ1-2, with 7 positions matching TRBD1. V was clipped by 5 bases and J by 4 bases; unmatched bases: 10. Germline V CDR1 and CDR2: MNHEY, SMNVEV (reference sequence). This CDR3 contains 15 residues. CDR3 in DNA: TGTGCCAGCAGTCACCAGACAGGGATTAGCTATGGCTACACCTTC. Its translation is CASSHQTGISYGYTF.

This clonotype was observed many times. The V gene is TRBV29-1, the J gene TRBJ2-7; TRBD1 matches 8 bases. The CDR3 length is 16 residues. Germline V gives CDR1 SQVTM, CDR2 ANQGSEA. Germline trimming cut 0 bases from V and 1 base from J; bases unmatched to any gene: 8. For the CDR3, the DNA is TGCAGCGTTGAAGAATATTTGGACAGGGAGTCCTACGAGCAGTACTTC. Encoded protein: CSVEEYLDRESYEQYF.

The chain carries TRBV28 and TRBJ2-3, with TRBD1 matching over 8 bases. Germline lookup yields CDR1 MDHEN and CDR2 SYDVKM. The CDR3 covers 14 residues. The V and J ends lost 6 bases and 2 bases, in that order; junction bases with no gene match: 4. The CDR3 DNA is TGTGCCAGCAGGTTGGGACAGGACACAGATACGCAGTATTTT. This sequence encodes CASRLGQDTDTQYF. Full variable domain (missing parts from reference TRBV28 and TRBJ2-3): DVKVTQSSRYLVKRTGEKVFLECVQDMDHENMFWYRQDPGLGLRLIYFSYDVKMKEKGDIPEGYSVSREKKERFSLILESASTNQTSMYLCASRLGQDTDTQYFGPGTRLTVL.

In this sample, this clonotype turned up a few times. The chain employs TRBV7-2 and TRBJ2-1; no reliable D call. Germline-derived CDR1 and CDR2 are SGHTA and FQGNSA. This CDR3 is 12 amino acids long. Trimming took off 5 bases at V and 10 bases at J, with 12 bases between the two ends. Written as DNA, the CDR3 is TGTGCCAGCAGCCGCCAGCCGGGCGAGCAGTTCTTC. It translates to CASSRQPGEQFF.

This clonotype came up a few times. The chain has TRBV28 and TRBJ1-2; 8 bases match TRBD1. V lost 4 bases to trimming and J lost 1 base; unmatched junction nucleotides: 5. In germline, CDR1 is MDHEN, CDR2 SYDVKM. The CDR3 length is 15 residues. The CDR3 loop reads CASSYFDRGNYGYTF. In nucleotides, the CDR3 is TGTGCCAGCAGTTACTTTGACAGGGGTAACTATGGCTACACCTTC.